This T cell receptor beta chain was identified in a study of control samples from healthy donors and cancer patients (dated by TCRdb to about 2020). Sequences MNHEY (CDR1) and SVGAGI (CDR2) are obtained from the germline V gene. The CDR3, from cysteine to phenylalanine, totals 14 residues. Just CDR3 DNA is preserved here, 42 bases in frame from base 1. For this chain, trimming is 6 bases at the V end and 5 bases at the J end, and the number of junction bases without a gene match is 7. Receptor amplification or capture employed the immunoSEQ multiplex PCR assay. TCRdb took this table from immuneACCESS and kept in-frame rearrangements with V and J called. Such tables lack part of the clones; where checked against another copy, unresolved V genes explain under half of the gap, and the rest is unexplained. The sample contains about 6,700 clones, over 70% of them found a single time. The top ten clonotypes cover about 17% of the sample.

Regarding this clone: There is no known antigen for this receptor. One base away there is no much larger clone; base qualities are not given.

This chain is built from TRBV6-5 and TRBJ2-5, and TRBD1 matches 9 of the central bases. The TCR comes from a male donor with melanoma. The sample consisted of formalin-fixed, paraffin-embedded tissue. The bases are TGTGCCAGCAGAACAGGGGGCGAGGATGAGACCCAGTACTTC. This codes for CASRTGGEDETQYF.